The clone carrying this T cell receptor (beta chain) was counted a single time. This sample was included in a study of blood T cell repertoires in COVID-19. Germline V CDR1 and CDR2: MDHEN, SYDVKM. Losses at the gene ends were 4 bases for V and 6 bases for J; bases not matched to a gene: 12. This CDR3 is built from 16 residues. The table came from immunoSEQ multiplex PCR; TCRdb's copy has only in-frame clones and leaves some out. The sample records about 410,000 clones, around nine tenths being singletons. The gene calls are TRBV28 and TRBJ2-7; 10 nucleotides agree with TRBD1. The source is a woman aged 35 to 49 with COVID-19, enrolled during active disease. Source material: peripheral blood. CDR3 residues: CASSWPSGTGVREQYF. The CDR3 region has the DNA TGTGCCAGCAGTTGGCCCTCCGGGACAGGGGTTCGCGAGCAGTACTTC.